This TCR beta chain was sequenced for a study of radiotherapy plus CTLA-4 blockade in lung cancer. The germline V and J ends were trimmed by 0 bases and 5 bases, with 13 bases remaining between them. There are 15 residues in the CDR3. The V gene's germline CDR1 is LGHNA and CDR2 YSLEER. TCRdb's table, derived via immunoSEQ multiplex PCR, lists solely in-frame clones and lacks some. The sample includes around 38,000 clones, 80% to 90% of them seen just once. This clone was seen once. Its specificity is not known. General study findings and limits: Expansion of tumor-derived TCR clones was observed in blood after radiotherapy plus ipilimumab.

This rearrangement joins TRBV4-3 to TRBJ2-5; no definite D call. The sequencing here drew on peripheral blood, taken from a patient treated with radiotherapy plus ipilimumab. This receptor was identified in a human donor with non-small cell lung cancer whose response to radiotherapy plus ipilimumab could not be evaluated. Written as DNA, the CDR3 is TGCGCCAGCAGCCAAGATAGCCCACGTCCGGAGACCCAGTACTTC. Translated, it gives CASSQDSPRPETQYF.